These 14 T cell receptor beta chains originate from one sample sequenced in a study of blood T cell repertoires in COVID-19. Data came from immunoSEQ multiplex PCR; TCRdb stores just in-frame clones and leaves some out. Among about 160,000 clones, roughly 83% were seen once, and the ten largest hold about 10%. The source material was peripheral blood. The source is an elderly woman with active or convalescent COVID-19.

This chain links TRBV6-1 with TRBJ2-3; tentative D call: TRBD2 (7 bases). CDR3 size: 14 residues. In germline, CDR1 is MNHNS, CDR2 SASEGT. Trimming removed 0 bases at V and 9 bases at J, with 13 bases between. CDR3 protein: CASSEAGGGTTQYF. As DNA, the CDR3 is TGTGCCAGCAGTGAAGCGGGGGGAGGGACAACGCAGTATTTT.

This clone was found once. The CDR3 coding sequence is TGTGCCAGCTCACCAATAACGGGGGGCACTGAAGCTTTCTTT. This encodes CASSPITGGTEAFF. The chain combines TRBV18 with TRBJ1-1; a weak D match, TRBD1 (5 bases). CDR1 KGHSH and CDR2 LQKENI come from the germline V gene. The CDR3 consists of 14 residues. Trimming shortened V by 2 bases and J by 4 bases, and 11 bases separated the two germline ends. The variable domain in full, completed from reference TRBV18 and TRBJ1-1, reads NAGVMQNPRHLVRRRGQEARLRCSPMKGHSHVYWYRQLPEEGLKFMVYLQKENIIDESGMPKERFSAEFPKEGPSILRIQQVVRGDSAAYFCASSPITGGTEAFFGQGTRLTVV.

The genes are TRBV6-1 and TRBJ1-2; 7 positions agree with TRBD1. Unmatched junction bases numbered 5, after V lost 1 base and J lost 12 bases. The CDR3 consists of 12 residues. Germline CDR1 reads MNHNS; CDR2 reads SASEGT. Here the CDR3 reads CASSEGGGRDTF. As DNA, the CDR3 is TGTGCCAGCAGTGAAGGAGGGGGCAGGGACACCTTC.

The chain employs TRBV3-1 (or the pseudogene TRBV3-2) and TRBJ2-1; 10 positions agree with TRBD2. V lost 1 base, J lost 2 bases, and 5 bases stayed unmatched. The CDR3 has 17 amino acids. The germline gives CDR1 LGHDT, CDR2 YNNKEL (reference sequence). The CDR3 region is CASSQVSSGGPYNEQFF. The DNA of the CDR3 is TGTGCCAGCAGCCAAGTTTCTAGCGGGGGTCCCTACAATGAGCAGTTCTTC.

The chain joins TRBV2 to TRBJ2-3, with a possible D match to TRBD1 (8 bases). Trimming left V 4 bases short and J 4 bases short, with 15 bases between. In germline, CDR1 is SNHLY, CDR2 FYNNEI. This CDR3 has 15 amino acids. CDR3: CASSGQGRDSDTQYF. CDR3 coding DNA: TGTGCCAGCAGTGGACAGGGGAGGGATTCAGATACGCAGTATTTT.

The chain uses TRBV6-1 and TRBJ2-7; 9 positions match TRBD1. The CDR3 spans 16 residues. The germline V gene has CDR1 MNHNS and CDR2 SASEGT. Losses at the gene ends were 3 bases for V and 1 base for J; bases not matched to a gene: 7. The CDR3 loop reads CASSDPGQGESYEQYF. Here the CDR3 DNA reads TGTGCCAGCAGTGACCCGGGACAGGGTGAATCCTACGAGCAGTACTTC.

This clone was detected only a few times. The chain recombines TRBV7-2 with TRBJ2-7; no reliable D call. The CDR3 is made up of 12 amino acids. Trimming cost V 0 bases and J 5 bases, with 5 bases left between them. The germline V gene encodes CDR1 SGHTA and CDR2 FQGNSA. In DNA, the CDR3 is TGTGCCAGCAGCTTAGCTCTTAACGAGCAGTACTTC. This sequence encodes CASSLALNEQYF.

This clone was detected only once. The chain employs TRBV24-1 and TRBJ2-3; a possible D gene is TRBD2 (7 bases). The CDR3 has 16 residues. The germline V gene encodes CDR1 KGHDR and CDR2 SFDVKD. V dropped 3 bases and J dropped 2 bases, with 14 bases sitting between them. The CDR3 loop reads CATSDGAGAYTDTQYF. The CDR3 nucleotides read TGTGCCACCAGTGATGGGGCGGGGGCCTACACAGATACGCAGTATTTT.

The rearrangement joins TRBV19 to TRBJ2-3, with a possible D match to TRBD2 (5 bases). The V end was cut by 4 bases, the J end by 3 bases, with 20 bases between. The CDR3 consists of 17 residues. The germline CDR1 and CDR2 sequences are LNHDA and SQIVND (reference sequence). The CDR3 spells CASSTRLTTGLTDTQYF. The CDR3 DNA reads TGTGCCAGTAGTACCCGACTGACTACTGGGTTAACAGATACGCAGTATTTT.

The J gene is TRBJ2-3, the V gene TRBV4-1; TRBD1 might be the D (6 bases). This CDR3 is 17 amino acids long. From germline, CDR1 is MGHRA and CDR2 YSYEKL. V gave up 1 base and J gave up 4 bases, with 18 bases separating them. The CDR3 is CASSQGGAGAAADTQYF. The CDR3 DNA is TGCGCCAGCAGCCAAGGAGGGGCAGGGGCGGCTGCAGATACGCAGTATTTT.

The rearrangement joins TRBV6-2 or TRBV6-3 to TRBJ2-7; 9 bases align to TRBD2. Germline lookup yields CDR1 MNHEY and CDR2 SVGEGT. The CDR3 is 13 amino acids. V lost 6 bases to trimming and J lost 6 bases; unmatched junction nucleotides: 6. The CDR3 coding sequence is TGTGCCAGCAGACCTAGCGGGGCCGGCGAGCAGTACTTC. Amino acid sequence: CASRPSGAGEQYF.

V and J are TRBV5-1 and TRBJ1-1; possibly TRBD1 for D (6 bases). The CDR3 is made up of 15 amino acids. Germline CDR1 and CDR2: SGHRS and YFSETQ. Trimming took 3 bases from V and 1 from J, leaving 13 bases between them. CDR3 residues: CASSSGTFRNTEAFF. CDR3 nucleotides: TGCGCCAGCAGCTCCGGGACATTCCGGAACACTGAAGCTTTCTTT.

As for this clone: The junction departs from the called germline gene at one end, perhaps through a read error. V usage is TRBV5-1 and J usage is TRBJ2-3; no clear D. The CDR3 is 13 residues long. The germline V gene has CDR1 SGHRS and CDR2 YFSETQ. As DNA, the CDR3 is TGCGCCAGCAGCTTGGCGTACATATCACAACCTTTTTTT. This gives the protein CASSLAYISQPFF.

This chain links TRBV6-6 with TRBJ1-2; TRBD1 matches at 9 bases. Germline trimming cut 6 bases from V and 2 bases from J; bases unmatched to any gene: 7. Germline V CDR1 and CDR2: MNHNY, SVGAGI (reference sequence). The CDR3 length is 15 residues. The DNA of the CDR3 is TGTGCCAGCAGCGGCATACAGGGGGCAAACTATGGCTACACCTTC. Its translation is CASSGIQGANYGYTF.